Only a few counts were recorded for the clone carrying this T cell receptor (beta chain). The antigen is unknown. V was shortened by 3 bases and J by 5 bases, with 10 bases between the two germline ends. Germline values: CDR1 SGHTA, CDR2 FQGTGA. The CDR3 spans 13 residues. The record originates from a study of T cells after yellow fever vaccination. Study findings and constraints: Some clonotypes, a small share, were shared between CD4 and CD8 compartments. Abundant bulk-population clonotypes could contaminate the FACS-sorted repertoires. Most clones from primary vaccination resurfaced after the booster (96% CD4, approximately 88% CD8).

The 5'RACE template-switching step produced TCR cDNA and added a universal primer site and UMIs. TCRdb redid the calling of the 5' RACE reads with MiXCR, one entry per CDR3 protein. The table shows around 530,000 distinct CDR3 sequences, with about a sixth occurring only once. This sample comprised PBMCs, obtained around 5 days after the first yellow fever vaccination. This rearrangement joins TRBV7-3 to TRBJ1-1, with D possibly matching TRBD1 (5 bases). This clonotype originated in a man aged 18 to 29 who received the YFV17D yellow fever vaccine. The CDR3 here is CASSLAAGTEAFF. The CDR3 DNA reads TGTGCCAGCAGCTTGGCGGCAGGGACTGAAGCTTTCTTT.